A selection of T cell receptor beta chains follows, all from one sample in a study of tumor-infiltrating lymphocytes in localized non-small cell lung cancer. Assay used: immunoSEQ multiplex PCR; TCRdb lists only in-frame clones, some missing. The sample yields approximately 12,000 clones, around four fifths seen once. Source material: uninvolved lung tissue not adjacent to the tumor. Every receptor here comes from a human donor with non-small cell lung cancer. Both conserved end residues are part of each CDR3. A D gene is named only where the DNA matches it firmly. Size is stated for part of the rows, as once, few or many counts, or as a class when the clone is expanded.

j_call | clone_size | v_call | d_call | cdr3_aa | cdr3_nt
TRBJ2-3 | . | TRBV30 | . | CAWSVGWDGGTQYF | TGTGCCTGGAGTGTAGGGTGGGATGGCGGTACGCAGTATTTT
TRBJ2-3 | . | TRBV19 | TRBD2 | CASSSLAGDTDTQYF | TGTGCCAGTAGCTCCCTAGCGGGGGACACAGATACGCAGTATTTT
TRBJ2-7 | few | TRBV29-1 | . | CSVGRGTNYEQYF | TGCAGCGTCGGTAGGGGGACTAACTACGAGCAGTACTTC
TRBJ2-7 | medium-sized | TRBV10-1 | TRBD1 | CASSDGTGRPYEQYF | TGCGCCAGCAGTGATGGGACAGGGCGGCCCTACGAGCAGTACTTC
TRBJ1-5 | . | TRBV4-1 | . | CASSQAVTWGSNQPQHF | TGCGCCAGCAGCCAAGCGGTAACGTGGGGTAGCAATCAGCCCCAGCATTTT
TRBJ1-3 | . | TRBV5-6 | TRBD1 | CASSVPGQGAGGNTIYF | TGTGCCAGCAGCGTACCGGGACAGGGGGCAGGTGGAAACACCATATATTTT
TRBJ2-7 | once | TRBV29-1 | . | CSVQGRSSYEQYF | TGCAGCGTTCAGGGGAGAAGCTCCTACGAGCAGTACTTC
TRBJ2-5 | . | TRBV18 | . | CASSPPAEQETQYF | TGTGCCAGCTCACCACCGGCCGAACAAGAGACCCAGTACTTC
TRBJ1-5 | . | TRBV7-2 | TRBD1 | CASSIGQGDQPQHF | TGTGCCAGCAGCATAGGACAGGGCGATCAGCCCCAGCATTTT
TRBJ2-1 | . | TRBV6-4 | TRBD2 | CASSDSGGAYNEQFF | TGTGCCAGCAGTGATAGCGGGGGGGCCTACAATGAGCAGTTCTTC
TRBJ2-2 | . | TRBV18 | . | CASSPSKNTGELFF | TGTGCCAGCTCACCCAGTAAGAACACCGGGGAGCTGTTTTTT
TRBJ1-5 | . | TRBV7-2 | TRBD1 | CASSELGQGSQPQHF | TGTGCCAGCAGTGAATTGGGACAGGGAAGTCAGCCCCAGCATTTT
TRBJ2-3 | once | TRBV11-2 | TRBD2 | CASSLGAGGPGDTQYF | TGTGCCAGCAGCTTAGGAGCGGGGGGGCCGGGAGATACGCAGTATTTT
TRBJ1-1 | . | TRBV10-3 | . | CATQGITEAFF | TGTGCCACCCAGGGGATCACTGAAGCTTTCTTT
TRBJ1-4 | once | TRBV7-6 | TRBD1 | CASSERTGVETTNEKLFF | TGTGCCAGCAGCGAGCGGACAGGGGTGGAAACAACTAATGAAAAACTGTTTTTT
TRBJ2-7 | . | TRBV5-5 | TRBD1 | CASSLLRRTGTHEQYF | TGTGCCAGCAGCTTGCTACGCCGGACAGGGACCCACGAGCAGTACTTC
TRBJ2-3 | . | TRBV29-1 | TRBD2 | CSVVERGGKKDTQYF | TGCAGCGTTGTGGAGCGGGGGGGGAAGAAAGATACGCAGTATTTT
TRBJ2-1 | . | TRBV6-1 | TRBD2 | CASSEVGGSSYNEQFF | TGTGCCAGCAGTGAAGTCGGGGGGAGCTCCTACAATGAGCAGTTCTTC
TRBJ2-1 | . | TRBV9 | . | CASSVKTSTYNEQFF | TGTGCCAGCAGCGTTAAAACTAGTACCTACAATGAGCAGTTCTTC
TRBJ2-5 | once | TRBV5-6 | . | CASSLVGETWETQYF | TGTGCCAGCAGCTTGGTAGGTGAAACCTGGGAGACCCAGTACTTC
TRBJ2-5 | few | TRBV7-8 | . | CASSHGGPPETQYF | TGTGCCAGCAGCCACGGGGGGCCCCCGGAGACCCAGTACTTC
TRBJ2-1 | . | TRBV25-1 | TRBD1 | CASSDGIRDSSYNEQFF | TGTGCCAGCAGTGATGGTATCCGGGACAGCTCCTACAATGAGCAGTTCTTC
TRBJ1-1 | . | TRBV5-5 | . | CASRIMNTEAFF | TGTGCCAGCAGGATAATGAACACTGAAGCTTTCTTT
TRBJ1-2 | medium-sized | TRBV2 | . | CASSNGYTF | TGTGCCAGCAGTAATGGCTACACCTTC
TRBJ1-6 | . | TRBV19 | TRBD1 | CASSMYRGGNSPLHF | TGTGCCAGTAGTATGTACAGGGGTGGTAATTCACCCCTCCACTTT
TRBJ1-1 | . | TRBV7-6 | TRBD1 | CASSLGAGGLGTEAFF | TGTGCCAGCAGCTTAGGGGCAGGGGGCTTGGGGACTGAAGCTTTCTTT